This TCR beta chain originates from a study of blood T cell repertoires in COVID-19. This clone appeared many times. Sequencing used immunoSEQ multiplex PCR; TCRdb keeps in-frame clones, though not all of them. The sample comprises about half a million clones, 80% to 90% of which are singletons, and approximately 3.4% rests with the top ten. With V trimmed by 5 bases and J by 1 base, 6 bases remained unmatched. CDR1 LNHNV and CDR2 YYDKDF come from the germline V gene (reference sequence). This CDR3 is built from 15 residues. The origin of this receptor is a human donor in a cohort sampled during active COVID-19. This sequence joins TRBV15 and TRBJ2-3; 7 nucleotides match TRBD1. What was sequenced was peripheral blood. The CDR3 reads CATSAGGSGTDTQYF. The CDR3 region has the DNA TGTGCCACCAGCGCAGGGGGATCAGGCACAGATACGCAGTATTTT.